The next 2 T cell receptor beta chains were all read from a single sample in a study of neurological immune-mediated disorders. Each CDR3 protein gets one entry after TCRdb re-called the 5' RACE reads with MiXCR. The repertoire includes about 46,000 distinct CDR3 sequences, around a tenth of them detected once, and approximately 5.3% sits in the top ten. Sequencing used PBMCs. All receptors come from a man aged 65 to 79 with HTLV-1-associated myelopathy (HAM/TSP).

At least ten counts were recorded for this clonotype. The chain joins TRBV7-9 to TRBJ2-1; no firm D call. The CDR3 consists of 12 residues. Trimming removed 1 base at V and 11 bases at J, with 9 bases between. From germline, CDR1 is SEHNR and CDR2 FQNEAQ (reference sequence). CDR3 bases: TGTGCCAGCAGCTTAGGAGTCTCAAAGCAGTTCTTC. Protein product: CASSLGVSKQFF.

This clonotype was seen repeatedly, ten times or more. The CDR3 DNA follows: TGCGCCAGCAACTCGGGTAGGGTGGGGGCGCAGTCTGGGGCCAACGTCCTGACTTTC. Its protein is CASNSGRVGAQSGANVLTF. This chain joins TRBV5-1 and TRBJ2-6; a possible D gene is TRBD1 (6 bases). V was trimmed by 6 bases and J by 1 base, leaving 23 bases between them. CDR3 length: 19 residues. Germline V gene sequence: CDR1 SGHRS, CDR2 YFSETQ.